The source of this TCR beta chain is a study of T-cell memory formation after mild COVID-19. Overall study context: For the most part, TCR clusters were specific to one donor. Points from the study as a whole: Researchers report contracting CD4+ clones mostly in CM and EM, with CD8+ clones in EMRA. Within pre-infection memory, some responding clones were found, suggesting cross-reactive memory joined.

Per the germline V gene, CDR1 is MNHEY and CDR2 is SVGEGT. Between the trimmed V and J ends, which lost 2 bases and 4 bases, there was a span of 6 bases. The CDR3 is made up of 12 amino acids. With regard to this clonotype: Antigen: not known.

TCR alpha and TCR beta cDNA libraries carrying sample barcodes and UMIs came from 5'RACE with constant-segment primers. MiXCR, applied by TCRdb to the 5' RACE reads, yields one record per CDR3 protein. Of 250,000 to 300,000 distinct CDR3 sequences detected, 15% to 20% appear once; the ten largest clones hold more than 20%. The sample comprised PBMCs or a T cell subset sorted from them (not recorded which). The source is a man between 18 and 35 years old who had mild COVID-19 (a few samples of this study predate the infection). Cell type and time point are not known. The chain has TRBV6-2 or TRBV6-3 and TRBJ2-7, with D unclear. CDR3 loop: CASSYRDYEQYF. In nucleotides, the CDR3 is TGTGCCAGCAGTTACAGGGATTACGAGCAGTACTTC.